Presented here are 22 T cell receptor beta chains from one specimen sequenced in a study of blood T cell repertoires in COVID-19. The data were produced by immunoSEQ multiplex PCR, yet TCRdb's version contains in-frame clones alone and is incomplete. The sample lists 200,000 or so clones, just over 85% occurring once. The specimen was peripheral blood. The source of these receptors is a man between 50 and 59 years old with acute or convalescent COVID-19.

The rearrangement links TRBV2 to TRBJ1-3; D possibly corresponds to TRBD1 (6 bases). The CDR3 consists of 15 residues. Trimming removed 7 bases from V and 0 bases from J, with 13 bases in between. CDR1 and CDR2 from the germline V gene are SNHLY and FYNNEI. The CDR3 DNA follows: TGTGCCAGCACCTTGGACAGCCTCTCTGGAAACACCATATATTTT. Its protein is CASTLDSLSGNTIYF.

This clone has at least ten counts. The CDR3 DNA sequence: TGTGCCAGCAGCTTATTCGTCAGGGCCGGTTTAAATCAGCCCCAGCATTTT. It encodes CASSLFVRAGLNQPQHF. The chain links TRBV7-8 to TRBJ1-5; tentatively, D is TRBD1 (5 bases). This CDR3 comprises 17 residues. Trimming removed 2 bases from V and 4 bases from J, with 18 bases in between. Germline V gene lookup returns CDR1 SGHVS and CDR2 FQNEAQ.

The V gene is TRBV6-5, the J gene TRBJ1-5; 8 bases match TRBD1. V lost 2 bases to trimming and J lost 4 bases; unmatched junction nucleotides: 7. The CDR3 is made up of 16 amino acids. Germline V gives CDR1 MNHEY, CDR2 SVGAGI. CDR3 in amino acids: CASSYSWTGKNQPQHF. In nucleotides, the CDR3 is TGTGCCAGCAGTTACAGCTGGACAGGGAAAAATCAGCCCCAGCATTTT.

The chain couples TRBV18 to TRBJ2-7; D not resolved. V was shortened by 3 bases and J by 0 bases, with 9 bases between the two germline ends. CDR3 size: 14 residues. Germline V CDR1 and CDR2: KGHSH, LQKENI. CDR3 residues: CASSPSSNSYEQYF. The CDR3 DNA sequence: TGTGCCAGCTCACCGTCGTCTAACTCCTACGAGCAGTACTTC.

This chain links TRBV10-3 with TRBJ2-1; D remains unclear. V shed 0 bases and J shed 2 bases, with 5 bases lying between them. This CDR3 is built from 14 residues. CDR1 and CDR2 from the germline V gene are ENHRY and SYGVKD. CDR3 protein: CAISESTAYNEQFF. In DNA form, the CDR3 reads TGTGCCATCAGTGAGTCAACGGCCTACAATGAGCAGTTCTTC.

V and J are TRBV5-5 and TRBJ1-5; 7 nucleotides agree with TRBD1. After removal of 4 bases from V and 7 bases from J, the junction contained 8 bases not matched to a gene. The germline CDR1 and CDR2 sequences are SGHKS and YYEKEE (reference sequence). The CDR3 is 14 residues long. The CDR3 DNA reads TGTGCCAGCAGCGAGGGGACAGTCAGGCAGCCCCAGCATTTT. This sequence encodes CASSEGTVRQPQHF.

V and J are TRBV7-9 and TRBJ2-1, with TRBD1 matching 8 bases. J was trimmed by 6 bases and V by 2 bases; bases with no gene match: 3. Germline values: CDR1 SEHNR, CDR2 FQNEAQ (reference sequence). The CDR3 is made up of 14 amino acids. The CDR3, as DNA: TGTGCCAGCAGCTTAAGACAGGGGATCAATGAGCAGTTCTTC. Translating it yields CASSLRQGINEQFF.

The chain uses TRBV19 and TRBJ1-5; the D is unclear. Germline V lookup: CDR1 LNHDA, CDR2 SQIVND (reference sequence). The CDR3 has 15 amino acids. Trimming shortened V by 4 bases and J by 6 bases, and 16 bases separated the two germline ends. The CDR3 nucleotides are TGTGCCAGTAGTAAGGATTGGAGAGCCTCTCAGCCCCAGCATTTT. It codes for CASSKDWRASQPQHF.

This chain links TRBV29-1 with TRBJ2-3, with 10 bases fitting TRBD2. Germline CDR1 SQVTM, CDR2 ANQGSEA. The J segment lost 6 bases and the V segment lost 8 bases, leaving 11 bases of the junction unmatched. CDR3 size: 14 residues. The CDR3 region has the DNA TGCAGCCTTAGTCTTAGCGGGGGGCCCGATACGCAGTATTTT. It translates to CSLSLSGGPDTQYF.

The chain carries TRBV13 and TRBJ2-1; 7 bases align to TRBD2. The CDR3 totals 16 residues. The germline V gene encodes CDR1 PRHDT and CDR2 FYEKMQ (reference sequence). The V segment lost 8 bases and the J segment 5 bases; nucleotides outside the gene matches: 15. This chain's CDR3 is CASGTGTGGNHNEQFF. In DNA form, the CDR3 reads TGTGCCAGCGGGACGGGTACGGGGGGTAACCACAATGAGCAGTTCTTC.

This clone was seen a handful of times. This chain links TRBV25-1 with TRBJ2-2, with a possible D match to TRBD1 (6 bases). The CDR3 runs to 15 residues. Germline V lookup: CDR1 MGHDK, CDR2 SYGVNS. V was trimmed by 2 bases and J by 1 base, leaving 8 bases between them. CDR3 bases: TGTGCCAGCAGTGAAAGACAGGAGAACACCGGGGAGCTGTTTTTT. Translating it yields CASSERQENTGELFF.

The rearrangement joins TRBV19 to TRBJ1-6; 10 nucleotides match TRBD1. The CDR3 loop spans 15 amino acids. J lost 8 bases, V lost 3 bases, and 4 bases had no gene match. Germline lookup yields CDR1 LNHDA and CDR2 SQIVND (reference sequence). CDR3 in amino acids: CASSMTTGGDSPLHF. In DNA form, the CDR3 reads TGTGCCAGTAGTATGACGACAGGGGGCGATTCACCCCTCCACTTT. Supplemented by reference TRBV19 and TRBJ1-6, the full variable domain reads DGGITQSPKYLFRKEGQNVTLSCEQNLNHDAMYWYRQDPGQGLRLIYYSQIVNDFQKGDIAEGYSVSREKKESFPLTVTSAQKNPTAFYLCASSMTTGGDSPLHFGNGTRLTVT.

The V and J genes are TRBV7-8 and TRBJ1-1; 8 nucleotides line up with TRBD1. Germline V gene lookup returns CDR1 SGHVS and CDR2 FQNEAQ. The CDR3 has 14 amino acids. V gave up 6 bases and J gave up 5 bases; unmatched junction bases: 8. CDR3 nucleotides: TGTGCCAGCAGACCCGGCAGGGGGCGAACTGAAGCTTTCTTT. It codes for CASRPGRGRTEAFF.

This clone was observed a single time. This CDR3 reads CASSPRGYGYTF. The DNA for the CDR3 is TGTGCCAGCAGCCCAAGGGGCTATGGCTACACCTTC. The gene calls are TRBV3-1 (or the pseudogene TRBV3-2) and TRBJ1-2, with D tentatively TRBD1 (5 bases). Per germline, CDR1 LGHDT and CDR2 YNNKEL (reference sequence). V was cut by 4 bases and J by 4 bases, with 7 bases left in between. The CDR3 covers 12 residues.

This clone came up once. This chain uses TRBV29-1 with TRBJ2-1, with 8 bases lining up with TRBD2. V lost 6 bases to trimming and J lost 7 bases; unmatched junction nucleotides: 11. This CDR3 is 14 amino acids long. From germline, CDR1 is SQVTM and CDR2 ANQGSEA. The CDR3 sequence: CSVGGAGVRNEQFF. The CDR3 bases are TGCAGCGTGGGGGGAGCGGGGGTTCGGAATGAGCAGTTCTTC.

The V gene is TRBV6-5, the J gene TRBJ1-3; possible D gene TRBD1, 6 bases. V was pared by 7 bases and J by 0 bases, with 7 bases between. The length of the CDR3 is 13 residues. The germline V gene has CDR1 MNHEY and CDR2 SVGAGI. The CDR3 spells CASNRDSGNTIYF. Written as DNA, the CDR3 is TGTGCCAGCAACAGGGACTCTGGAAACACCATATATTTT.

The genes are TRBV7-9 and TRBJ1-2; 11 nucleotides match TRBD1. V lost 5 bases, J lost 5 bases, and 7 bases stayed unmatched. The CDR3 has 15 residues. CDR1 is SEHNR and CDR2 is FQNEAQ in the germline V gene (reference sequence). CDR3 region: CASSEDRGRWYGYTF. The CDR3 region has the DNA TGTGCCAGCAGCGAGGACAGGGGGCGCTGGTATGGCTACACCTTC.

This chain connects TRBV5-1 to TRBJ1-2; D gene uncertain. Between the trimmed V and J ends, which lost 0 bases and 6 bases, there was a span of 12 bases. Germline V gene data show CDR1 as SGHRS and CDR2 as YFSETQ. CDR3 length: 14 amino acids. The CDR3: CASSLVSNGNGYTF. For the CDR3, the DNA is TGCGCCAGCAGCTTGGTCTCGAACGGGAATGGCTACACCTTC. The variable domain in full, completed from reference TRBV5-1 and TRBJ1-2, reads KAGVTQTPRYLIKTRGQQVTLSCSPISGHRSVSWYQQTPGQGLQFLFEYFSETQRNKGNFPGRFSGRQFSNSRSEMNVSTLELGDSALYLCASSLVSNGNGYTFGSGTRLTVV.

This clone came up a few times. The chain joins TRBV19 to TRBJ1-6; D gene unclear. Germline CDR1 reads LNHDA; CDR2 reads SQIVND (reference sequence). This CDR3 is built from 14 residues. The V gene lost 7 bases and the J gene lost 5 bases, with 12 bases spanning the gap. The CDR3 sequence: CASNSDSDNSPLHF. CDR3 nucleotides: TGTGCCAGTAATTCGGACTCTGATAATTCACCCCTCCACTTT.

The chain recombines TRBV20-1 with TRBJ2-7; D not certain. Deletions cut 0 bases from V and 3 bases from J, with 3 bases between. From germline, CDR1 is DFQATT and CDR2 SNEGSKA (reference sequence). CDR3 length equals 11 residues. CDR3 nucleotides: TGCAGTGCTAGAGACTACTACGAGCAGTACTTC. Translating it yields CSARDYYEQYF.

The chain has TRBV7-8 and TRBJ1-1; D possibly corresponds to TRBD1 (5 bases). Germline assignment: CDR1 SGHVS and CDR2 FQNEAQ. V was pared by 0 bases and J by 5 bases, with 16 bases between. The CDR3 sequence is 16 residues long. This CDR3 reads CASSLASGVGRTEAFF. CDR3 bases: TGTGCCAGCAGCTTAGCTTCGGGGGTCGGGAGGACTGAAGCTTTCTTT.

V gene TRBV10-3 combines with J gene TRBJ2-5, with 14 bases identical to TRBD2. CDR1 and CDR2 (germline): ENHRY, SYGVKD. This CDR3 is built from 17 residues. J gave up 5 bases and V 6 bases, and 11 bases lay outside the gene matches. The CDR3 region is CAISTGTSGGPGETQYF. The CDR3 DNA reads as TGTGCCATCAGCACCGGGACTAGCGGGGGCCCGGGGGAGACCCAGTACTTC.